These T cell receptor beta chains were read from a single sample in a study of early T cells in non-severe SARS-CoV-2 infection. TCRdb itself ran the 5' RACE reads through MiXCR, one entry per CDR3 protein. The table lists roughly 64,000 distinct CDR3 sequences, 11% of them singletons. Sequencing used whole blood, obtained at baseline. These receptor sequences come from an adult who was a healthcare worker with PCR-confirmed SARS-CoV-2 infection or an uninfected control (not recorded which). Both conserved end residues are trimmed from each CDR3. The order of the fields is V gene, CDR3 protein.

V: TRBV12-3/TRBV12-4; CDR3: ASSPLAPTAF
V: TRBV3-1; CDR3: ASSPGDYQPQH
V: TRBV5-1; CDR3: ASSFRSMNTEAF
V: TRBV29-1; CDR3: SVAGDIGNTIY
V: TRBV7-9; CDR3: ASSYLEDTQY
V: TRBV6-6; CDR3: ASTIQGNNSPLH
V: TRBV7-9; CDR3: ASVPGQGIDTQY
V: TRBV6-2/TRBV6-3; CDR3: ASSYGAEERETQY
V: TRBV7-4; CDR3: ASSPGGTPVMNTEAF
V: TRBV7-9; CDR3: ASSDNFPGPLY
V: TRBV18; CDR3: ASSPDTGGYYGYT
V: TRBV7-2; CDR3: ASSLAQEQGTLH
V: TRBV30; CDR3: AWSMTGNTEAF
V: TRBV5-4; CDR3: ASSFRLAYNEQF
V: TRBV2; CDR3: ASNSGGSYNEQF
V: TRBV6-5; CDR3: ASSASGTAKNIQY
V: TRBV7-9; CDR3: ASGQGGEQY
V: TRBV18; CDR3: ASSPRESTGNTIY
V: TRBV20-1; CDR3: SARDQRGFGFEQY
V: TRBV20-1; CDR3: SARGDRGKLGYVGNTIY
V: TRBV11-2; CDR3: ASSFSSRGYDSPLH
V: TRBV4-2; CDR3: ASSQDFGLGGVRGTQY
V: TRBV11-2; CDR3: ASSASPTGLDQPQH
V: TRBV7-2; CDR3: ASSPRPTGSGAEAF
V: TRBV20-1; CDR3: SATDRVWGRMGLGHNSPLH
V: TRBV5-1; CDR3: ASSLEGETQY
V: TRBV4-2; CDR3: ASSFDRGPYNEQF
V: TRBV7-2; CDR3: ASSPLGYTDTQY
V: TRBV5-6; CDR3: ASSPLAGETQY
V: TRBV5-6; CDR3: ASSSQGASRYTGELF
V: TRBV13; CDR3: ASSSFAGLAGAEQY
V: TRBV20-1; CDR3: SALSGGLQETQY
V: TRBV20-1; CDR3: SARVGGGNQPQH
V: TRBV30; CDR3: AWTYNMRSPLH
V: TRBV7-2; CDR3: ASSFGYRTGELF
V: TRBV20-1; CDR3: SATPGISGNTIY
V: TRBV7-3; CDR3: ASSLDRGSPLH
V: TRBV5-4; CDR3: ASSLAGTGGETQY
V: TRBV6-1; CDR3: ASSGREGNTIY
V: TRBV27; CDR3: ASSMGNLYGYT
V: TRBV19; CDR3: ASSIGTINTGELF
V: TRBV7-2; CDR3: ASSLGLPAQETQY
V: TRBV27; CDR3: ASSRITGPAGAKNIQY
V: TRBV29-1; CDR3: SVSSGLFPYEQY
V: TRBV4-1; CDR3: ASSQAPPGNSGNTIY